Presented here are 7 T cell receptor beta chains from one specimen sequenced in a study of T cell responses to AZD1222 COVID-19 vaccine. Sequencing used immunoSEQ multiplex PCR; TCRdb keeps in-frame clones, though not all of them. Among 150,000 to 200,000 clones listed, about 90% were seen once. The sequenced sample was peripheral blood, obtained 28 days after the second AZD1222 dose. The receptors here all came from an adult who received the AZD1222 COVID-19 vaccine.

CDR3 protein: CASSFGQGGEQYF. In DNA form, the CDR3 reads TGTGCCAGCAGCTTCGGACAGGGAGGCGAGCAGTACTTC. The rearrangement uses TRBV3-1 (or the pseudogene TRBV3-2) and TRBJ2-7; TRBD1 agrees at 8 bases. CDR1 and CDR2 (germline): LGHDT, YNNKEL (reference sequence). The CDR3 is 13 residues long. V lost 5 bases to trimming and J lost 6 bases; unmatched junction nucleotides: 6.

This clone was observed a single time. The rearrangement links TRBV30 to TRBJ1-1, with D tentatively TRBD1 (5 bases). Trimming shortened V by 3 bases and J by 6 bases, and 8 bases separated the two germline ends. Germline loops: CDR1 GTSNPN, CDR2 SVGIG (reference sequence). The CDR3 covers 11 residues. This chain's CDR3 is CAWRDTPEAFF. CDR3 sequence (DNA): TGTGCCTGGAGGGACACTCCTGAAGCTTTCTTT.

The count of this clone is one. V and J are TRBV19 and TRBJ1-4, with 9 positions matching TRBD1. This CDR3 spans 16 amino acids. Germline CDR1 and CDR2: LNHDA and SQIVND (reference sequence). V was clipped by 3 bases and J by 5 bases; unmatched bases: 7. CDR3 sequence: CASSIRRGQGNEKLFF. The CDR3 DNA follows: TGTGCCAGTAGTATCCGACGAGGACAGGGGAATGAAAAACTGTTTTTT.

This rearrangement joins TRBV25-1 to TRBJ1-3, with D tentatively TRBD1 (6 bases). The CDR3 is 15 amino acids. The germline gives CDR1 MGHDK, CDR2 SYGVNS. Trimming removed 3 bases from V and 3 bases from J, with 12 bases in between. The CDR3 nucleotides are TGTGCCAGCAGTGATGGACAGACTCTTGGAAACACCATATATTTT. Residues: CASSDGQTLGNTIYF.

V is TRBV10-2 and J is TRBJ2-2; 7 bases are shared with TRBD2. V lost 5 bases to trimming and J lost 3 bases; unmatched junction nucleotides: 6. Per germline, CDR1 WSHSY and CDR2 SAAADI. This CDR3 spans 15 amino acids. CDR3 in amino acids: CASSRAGIYTGELFF. The CDR3 DNA reads as TGCGCCAGCAGTAGAGCGGGGATATACACCGGGGAGCTGTTTTTT.

The chain has TRBV5-5 and TRBJ2-1; D uncertain. The CDR3 covers 13 residues. Germline assignment: CDR1 SGHKS and CDR2 YYEKEE (reference sequence). V lost 3 bases to trimming and J lost 4 bases, with 8 bases between them. The CDR3: CASSSEPYNEQFF. The CDR3 DNA sequence: TGTGCCAGCAGCTCTGAGCCTTACAATGAGCAGTTCTTC.

A single count supports this clone. J is TRBJ1-1 and V is TRBV5-6; possibly TRBD1 for D (5 bases). V shed 2 bases and J shed 8 bases, with 13 bases lying between them. The CDR3 is 13 amino acids. The germline V gene encodes CDR1 SGHDT and CDR2 YYEEEE. The DNA of the CDR3 is TGTGCCAGCAGCTTACTTACAGAGGGGGAAGCTTTCTTT. This sequence encodes CASSLLTEGEAFF. The full variable domain, with the rest looked up from reference TRBV5-6 and TRBJ1-1, is DAGVTQSPTHLIKTRGQQVTLRCSPKSGHDTVSWYQQALGQGPQFIFQYYEEEERQRGNFPDRFSGHQFPNYSSELNVNALLLGDSALYLCASSLLTEGEAFFGQGTRLTVV.